This T cell receptor (beta chain) was recorded in a study of beta chain features in type 1 diabetes. Study-level findings and limits: VDJ junctions from type 1 diabetes patients carried fewer insertions and larger deletions. Among patients with Type 1 diabetes, TCRB CDR3s were moderately but significantly shorter in every one of the four CD4+ subsets.

All of the isolated RNA was reverse transcribed, so expressed TCRB transcripts were sequenced. Data came from immunoSEQ multiplex PCR; TCRdb stores just in-frame clones and leaves some out. Among some 330,000 clones listed, approximately 10% were seen once. This clone came up a few times. Antigen: not known. The sequence came from a woman in her twenties or thirties in good health. Source material: naive CD4+ T cells from blood.

In DNA form, the CDR3 reads TGCGCCAGCAGCTTGGGATCCACGGAGAGGACCGGGGAGCTGTTTTTT. Translating it yields CASSLGSTERTGELFF. This rearrangement joins TRBV5-1 to TRBJ2-2; D call uncertain. Germline CDR1 is SGHRS and CDR2 is YFSETQ. The ends were cut back, 0 bases at V and 5 bases at J, with 14 bases in the middle. The CDR3 runs 16 residues.